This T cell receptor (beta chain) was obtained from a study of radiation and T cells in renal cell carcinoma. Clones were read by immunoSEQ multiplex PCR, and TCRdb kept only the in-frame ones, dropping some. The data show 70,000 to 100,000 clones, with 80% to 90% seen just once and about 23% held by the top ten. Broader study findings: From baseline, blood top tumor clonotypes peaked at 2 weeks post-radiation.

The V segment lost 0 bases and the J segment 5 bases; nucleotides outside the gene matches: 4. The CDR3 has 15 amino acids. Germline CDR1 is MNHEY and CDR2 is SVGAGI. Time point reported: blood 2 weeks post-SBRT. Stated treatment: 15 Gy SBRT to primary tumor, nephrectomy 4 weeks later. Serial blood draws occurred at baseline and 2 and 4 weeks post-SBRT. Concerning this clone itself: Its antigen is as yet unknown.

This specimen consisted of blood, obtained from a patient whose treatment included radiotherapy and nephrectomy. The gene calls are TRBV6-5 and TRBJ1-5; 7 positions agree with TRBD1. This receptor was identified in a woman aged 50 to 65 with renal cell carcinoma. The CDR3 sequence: CASSYSGQRDQPQHF. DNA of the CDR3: TGTGCCAGCAGTTACTCGGGACAGAGGGATCAGCCCCAGCATTTT.